This is a list of T cell receptor beta chains from one sample in a study of T-cell memory formation after mild COVID-19. MiXCR, run by TCRdb on the 5' RACE reads, gives a single entry per CDR3 protein. The sample lists about 290,000 distinct CDR3 sequences, roughly 15% occurring once. The sequenced material came from PBMCs or a T cell subset sorted from them (not recorded which). The receptor set was obtained from a man in his late teens or twenties who had mild COVID-19 (a few samples of this study predate the infection). Cell type and time point are not known. Each CDR3 is given with its conserved first and last residue. D genes are given only for firm matches. A clone size is listed for some rows: how often the clone was seen (once, few, many), or a class if it is expanded.

clone_size j_call d_call v_call cdr3_aa cdr3_nt
few TRBJ1-2 - TRBV7-9 CASTEKAGFYGYTF TGTGCCAGCACTGAAAAGGCAGGGTTCTATGGCTACACCTTC
- TRBJ1-4 TRBD1 TRBV6-2/TRBV6-3 CASRPGQGNEKLFF TGTGCCAGCCGCCCGGGACAGGGGAACGAAAAACTGTTTTTT
- TRBJ2-3 - TRBV7-2 CASGARLLRTDTQYF TGTGCCAGCGGTGCGCGGCTCCTTAGAACAGATACGCAGTATTTT
- TRBJ2-1 - TRBV5-1 CASSLSPLGGPYNEQFF TGCGCCAGCAGCTTGTCCCCCCTGGGCGGCCCCTACAATGAGCAGTTCTTC
few TRBJ2-3 TRBD2 TRBV6-6 CASSHSIRGGGTDTQYF TGTGCCAGCAGTCACAGCATCCGGGGGGGCGGAACAGATACGCAGTATTTT
- TRBJ2-5 TRBD1 TRBV10-3 CAISETYRGPYQETQYF TGTGCCATCAGTGAGACCTACAGGGGCCCTTACCAAGAGACCCAGTACTTC
few TRBJ2-5 - TRBV4-1 CASSQGPSSVETQYF TGCGCCAGCAGCCAAGGCCCTTCATCCGTTGAGACCCAGTACTTC
- TRBJ2-1 - TRBV9 CASSVGPPGEQFF TGTGCCAGCAGCGTGGGCCCTCCTGGGGAGCAGTTCTTC
many TRBJ1-4 TRBD1 TRBV12-3/TRBV12-4 CASKAGGDEKLFF TGTGCCAGCAAAGCAGGGGGTGATGAAAAACTGTTTTTT
few TRBJ2-3 - TRBV2 CASRETRDTQYF TGTGCCAGCAGGGAGACGAGAGATACGCAGTATTTT
- TRBJ2-5 TRBD1 TRBV7-2 CASRTGTGSWETQYF TGTGCCAGCCGGACCGGGACAGGATCATGGGAGACCCAGTACTTC